These 6 T cell receptor beta chains were sequenced from one sample in a study of OX40 agonist ivuxolimab in advanced cancers. TCRdb keeps only in-frame clones here, not all; method: immunoSEQ multiplex PCR. In the table there are 75,000 to 100,000 clones, around nine tenths of which are singletons. The source material was CD4+ or CD8+ T cells sorted from blood, sampled in a trial of the OX40 agonist ivuxolimab. The source is an adult with an advanced solid tumor such as melanoma, head and neck, liver or kidney cancer.

The V and J genes are TRBV7-3 and TRBJ2-1, with D possibly being TRBD1 (5 bases). The CDR3 has 13 residues. V was trimmed by 3 bases and J by 7 bases, leaving 10 bases between them. The germline V gene encodes CDR1 SGHTA and CDR2 FQGTGA. CDR3 residues: CASSLAGWNEQFF. The CDR3 bases are TGTGCCAGCAGCTTGGCAGGGTGGAATGAGCAGTTCTTC. Combining the CDR3 with reference TRBV7-3 and TRBJ2-1 gives the whole variable domain GAGVSQTPSNKVTEKGKYVELRCDPISGHTALYWYRQSLGQGPEFLIYFQGTGAADDSGLPNDRFFAVRPEGSVSTLKIQRTERGDSAVYLCASSLAGWNEQFFGPGTRLTVL.

The chain has TRBV5-1 and TRBJ1-2; the match to TRBD1 covers 7 bases. The CDR3 totals 14 residues. In germline, CDR1 is SGHRS, CDR2 YFSETQ. V was pared by 4 bases and J by 4 bases, with 7 bases of the junction left unmatched. CDR3 nucleotide sequence: TGCGCCAGCAGCATGACAGGGACGGCCTATGGCTACACCTTC. This codes for CASSMTGTAYGYTF. The variable domain in full, completed from reference TRBV5-1 and TRBJ1-2, reads KAGVTQTPRYLIKTRGQQVTLSCSPISGHRSVSWYQQTPGQGLQFLFEYFSETQRNKGNFPGRFSGRQFSNSRSEMNVSTLELGDSALYLCASSMTGTAYGYTFGSGTRLTVV.

A few counts support this clone. The CDR3 here is CASSPGLAPGTDTQYF. CDR3 DNA sequence: TGTGCCAGCTCACCGGGACTAGCGCCCGGCACAGATACGCAGTATTTT. The chain links TRBV18 to TRBJ2-3, with TRBD2 identical over 10 bases. Losses at the gene ends were 3 bases for V and 1 base for J; bases not matched to a gene: 4. Germline CDR1 is KGHSH and CDR2 is LQKENI. The CDR3 consists of 16 residues.

A single count supports this clone. The V call is TRBV5-1, the J call TRBJ1-2; no definite D call. Germline loops: CDR1 SGHRS, CDR2 YFSETQ. V was trimmed by 4 bases and J by 4 bases, leaving 17 bases between them. This CDR3 has 15 amino acids. The CDR3 nucleotides are TGCGCCAGCAGCCCGTCTTCACTTCGGGGCTATGGCTACACCTTC. Translated, it gives CASSPSSLRGYGYTF. Complete variable domain (other parts from reference TRBV5-1 and TRBJ1-2): KAGVTQTPRYLIKTRGQQVTLSCSPISGHRSVSWYQQTPGQGLQFLFEYFSETQRNKGNFPGRFSGRQFSNSRSEMNVSTLELGDSALYLCASSPSSLRGYGYTFGSGTRLTVV.

The chain joins TRBV7-9 to TRBJ2-2, with D maybe TRBD2 (6 bases). Between the trimmed V and J ends, which lost 1 base and 5 bases, there was a span of 8 bases. The V gene's germline CDR1 is SEHNR and CDR2 FQNEAQ (reference sequence). The CDR3 totals 14 residues. In DNA form, the CDR3 reads TGTGCCAGCAGCTTAGGGAGGGCGACCGGGGAGCTGTTTTTT. It specifies CASSLGRATGELFF. Variable domain in full (rest from reference TRBV7-9 and TRBJ2-2): DTGVSQNPRHKITKRGQNVTFRCDPISEHNRLYWYRQTLGQGPEFLTYFQNEAQLEKSRLLSDRFSAERPKGSFSTLEIQRTEQGDSAMYLCASSLGRATGELFFGEGSRLTVL.

The chain couples TRBV27 to TRBJ2-3; 9 nucleotides line up with TRBD1. V lost 5 bases to trimming and J lost 1 base; unmatched junction nucleotides: 7. The CDR3 has 16 residues. Germline V gene sequence: CDR1 MNHEY, CDR2 SMNVEV (reference sequence). In DNA, the CDR3 is TGTGCCAGCAGTGACCGACAGGGGGTCGGCACAGATACGCAGTATTTT. Its protein product is CASSDRQGVGTDTQYF.